This is a list of T cell receptor beta chains from one sample in a study of identical twins. TCRdb recomputed calls from the 5' RACE reads with MiXCR, one row per CDR3 protein. Of about 920,000 distinct CDR3 sequences in the sample, 9% to 15% are singletons; the top ten hold about 1.6%. This sample was also put to use in a study of yellow fever vaccine responses in identical twins.

The sample taken for sequencing was PBMCs. The source of these receptors is a woman aged 18-29 years in good health. Both conserved end residues are part of each CDR3. The D gene is left open where the match is weak. Size values are once, few and many counts, or a class for expanded clones, and some rows have none.

clone size	V gene	D gene	J gene	CDR3 protein	CDR3 DNA
many	TRBV7-8	NA	TRBJ2-7	CASSTDRDSYEQYF	TGTGCCAGCAGCACTGACAGAGACTCCTACGAGCAGTACTTC
few	TRBV2	TRBD2	TRBJ2-7	CASERRGSSYEQYF	TGTGCCAGCGAGAGGCGGGGGAGCTCCTACGAGCAGTACTTC
few	TRBV6-5	NA	TRBJ2-3	CASSYIGGADTQYF	TGTGCCAGCAGTTATATCGGCGGGGCAGATACGCAGTATTTT
NA	TRBV5-1	NA	TRBJ1-1	CASSFRQVGTEAFF	TGCGCCAGCAGCTTTCGGCAGGTTGGCACTGAAGCTTTCTTT
few	TRBV11-2	NA	TRBJ2-1	CASSLLRGQSSYNEQFF	TGTGCCAGCAGCTTATTAAGGGGACAAAGCTCCTACAATGAGCAGTTCTTC
NA	TRBV12-3/TRBV12-4	NA	TRBJ1-4	CASSQLKANEKLFF	TGTGCCAGCAGCCAGTTAAAGGCTAATGAAAAACTGTTTTTT
NA	TRBV11-2	NA	TRBJ2-1	CASSLGRARYNEQFF	TGTGCCAGCAGCTTAGGGCGGGCCCGGTACAATGAGCAGTTCTTC
NA	TRBV2	TRBD1	TRBJ2-7	CASSAGTVSYEQYF	TGTGCCAGCAGTGCCGGGACAGTCTCCTACGAGCAGTACTTC
many	TRBV7-9	NA	TRBJ1-1	CASSLRTRDTEAFF	TGTGCCAGCAGCTTACGGACCCGGGACACTGAAGCTTTCTTT
few	TRBV28	NA	TRBJ2-7	CASIGREQVYEQYF	TGTGCCAGCATCGGTCGAGAGCAGGTCTACGAGCAGTACTTC
few	TRBV3-1	TRBD2	TRBJ2-7	CASSRKREGNYEQYF	TGTGCCAGCAGCCGAAAGCGGGAGGGTAACTACGAGCAGTACTTC
NA	TRBV20-1	NA	TRBJ1-2	CSASLGSNYGYTF	TGCAGTGCTAGCCTTGGTAGTAACTATGGCTACACCTTC
few	TRBV12-3/TRBV12-4	TRBD2	TRBJ2-1	CASSLRGSGSYNEQFF	TGTGCCAGCAGTTTGCGGGGGTCTGGCTCCTACAATGAGCAGTTCTTC
many	TRBV10-1	NA	TRBJ1-1	CASSESRPGPRNTEAFF	TGCGCCAGCAGTGAGTCGAGACCGGGGCCGAGGAACACTGAAGCTTTCTTT
NA	TRBV7-8	NA	TRBJ2-1	CASSPRWEANEQFF	TGTGCCAGCAGCCCCCGATGGGAGGCCAATGAGCAGTTCTTC
few	TRBV12-3/TRBV12-4	NA	TRBJ2-1	CASSGSGNEQFF	TGTGCCAGCAGTGGCAGCGGGAATGAGCAGTTCTTC
once	TRBV5-6	NA	TRBJ2-7	CASSLPSDGSYEQYF	TGTGCCAGCAGCTTGCCTAGCGACGGCTCCTACGAGCAGTACTTC
NA	TRBV7-9	NA	TRBJ1-6	CASSLVHGSGNSPLHF	TGTGCCAGCAGCTTAGTACACGGATCTGGGAATTCACCCCTCCACTTT
many	TRBV6-5	NA	TRBJ1-5	CASSYGDSNQPQHF	TGTGCCAGCAGTTACGGGGACAGCAATCAGCCCCAGCATTTT
many	TRBV7-2	NA	TRBJ2-3	CASSAQGQPTDTQYF	TGTGCCAGCAGCGCCCAGGGGCAGCCCACAGATACGCAGTATTTT
NA	TRBV5-6	NA	TRBJ2-1	CASSLAGLRIDNEQFF	TGTGCCAGCAGCTTGGCGGGATTGAGAATTGACAATGAGCAGTTCTTC
NA	TRBV12-3/TRBV12-4	NA	TRBJ2-5	CASSSPYRETQETQYF	TGTGCCAGCAGTTCCCCCTACAGGGAGACCCAAGAGACCCAGTACTTC
NA	TRBV9	TRBD2	TRBJ2-1	CASSYSGSPANEQFF	TGTGCCAGCAGCTATAGCGGGAGTCCCGCGAATGAGCAGTTCTTC
few	TRBV18	TRBD1	TRBJ2-1	CASSSVGQDYNEQFF	TGTGCCAGCTCCTCCGTAGGACAGGACTACAATGAGCAGTTCTTC
NA	TRBV6-5	NA	TRBJ2-7	CASSYSRPRTATTYEQYF	TGTGCCAGCAGTTACTCCCGGCCCCGGACAGCCACCACCTACGAGCAGTACTTC